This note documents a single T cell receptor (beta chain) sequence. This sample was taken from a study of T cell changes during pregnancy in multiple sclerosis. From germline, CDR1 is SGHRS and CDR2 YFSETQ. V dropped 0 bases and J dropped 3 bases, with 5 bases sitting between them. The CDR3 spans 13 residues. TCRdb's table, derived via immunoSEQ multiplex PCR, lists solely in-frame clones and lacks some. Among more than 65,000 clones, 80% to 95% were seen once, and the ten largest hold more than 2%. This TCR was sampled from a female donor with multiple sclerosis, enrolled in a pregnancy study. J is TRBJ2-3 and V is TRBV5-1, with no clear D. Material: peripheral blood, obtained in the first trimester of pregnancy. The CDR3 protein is CASSLDMTDTQYF. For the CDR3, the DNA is TGCGCCAGCAGCTTGGACATGACAGATACGCAGTATTTT. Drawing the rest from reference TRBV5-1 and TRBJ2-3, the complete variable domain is KAGVTQTPRYLIKTRGQQVTLSCSPISGHRSVSWYQQTPGQGLQFLFEYFSETQRNKGNFPGRFSGRQFSNSRSEMNVSTLELGDSALYLCASSLDMTDTQYFGPGTRLTVL.